This TCR beta chain was observed in a study of post-analysis software for immune sequencing data. Findings and limits, study-wide: Among multiple sclerosis patients, normalized Chao1 diversity was significantly below that of controls. Pronounced co-clustering by F measure was evident among identically batched samples.

Sequencing libraries made from TCR beta cDNA carried unique molecular identifiers. From the PCR reads, TCRdb called clonotypes with MiXCR, one entry per CDR3 protein. Of around 700,000 distinct CDR3 sequences listed, 55% to 60% are singletons. In the case of this clonotype: No antigen is known for it.

This sequence originates from a girl under 10 years old with multiple sclerosis. The source material was blood.

The CDR3 protein is CASSSRTSGGSNEQFF. The CDR3 region has the DNA TGTGCCAGCAGCTCCCGGACTAGCGGGGGTTCAAATGAGCAGTTCTTC. This rearrangement joins TRBV3-1 to TRBJ2-1; 13 bases fit TRBD2. CDR1 and CDR2 (germline): LGHDT, YNNKEL (reference sequence). J was trimmed by 7 bases and V by 5 bases; bases with no gene match: 8. The CDR3 has 16 residues.